What follows is one T cell receptor beta chain and its context. These data come from a study of preoperative IRX-2 immunotherapy in early breast cancer. The sample's treatment: preoperative locoregional IRX-2 cytokine immunotherapy. The germline gives CDR1 SGHDN, CDR2 FVKESK. The CDR3 extends over 16 amino acids. Trimming took off 0 bases at V and 3 bases at J, with 14 bases between the two ends. Repertoires were generated with immunoSEQ multiplex PCR, while TCRdb's copy carries only in-frame clones and drops some. The sample holds 20,000 to 30,000 clones; about four fifths are singletons and the top ten take less than 2.5%.

The clonotype comes from a human donor with breast cancer. The chain joins TRBV14 to TRBJ2-5; D possibly matches TRBD1 or TRBD2 (6 bases each). Specimen: lymph node tissue, collected before IRX-2 immunotherapy. The CDR3 DNA reads TGTGCCAGCAGCCAAGATTGGGGGGCTGGGGAAGAGACCCAGTACTTC. This encodes CASSQDWGAGEETQYF. Full variable domain (rest looked up from reference TRBV14 and TRBJ2-5): EAGVTQFPSHSVIEKGQTVTLRCDPISGHDNLYWYRRVMGKEIKFLLHFVKESKQDESGMPNNRFLAERTGGTYSTLKVQPAELEDSGVYFCASSQDWGAGEETQYFGPGTRLLVL.